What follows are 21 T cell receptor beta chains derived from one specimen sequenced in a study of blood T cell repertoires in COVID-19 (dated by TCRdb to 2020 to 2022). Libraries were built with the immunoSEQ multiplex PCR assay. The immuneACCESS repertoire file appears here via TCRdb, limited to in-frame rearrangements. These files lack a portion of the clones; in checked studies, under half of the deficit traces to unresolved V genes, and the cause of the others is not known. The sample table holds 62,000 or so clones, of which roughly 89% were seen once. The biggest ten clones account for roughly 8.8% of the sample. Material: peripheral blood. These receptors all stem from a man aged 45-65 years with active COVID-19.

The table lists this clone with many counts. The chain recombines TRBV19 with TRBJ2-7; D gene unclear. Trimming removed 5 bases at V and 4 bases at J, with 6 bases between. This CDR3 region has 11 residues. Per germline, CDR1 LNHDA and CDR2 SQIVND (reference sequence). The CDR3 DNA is TGTGCCAGTAGTTCCCGGTACGAGCAGTACTTC. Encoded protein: CASSSRYEQYF. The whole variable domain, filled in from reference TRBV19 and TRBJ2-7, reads DGGITQSPKYLFRKEGQNVTLSCEQNLNHDAMYWYRQDPGQGLRLIYYSQIVNDFQKGDIAEGYSVSREKKESFPLTVTSAQKNPTAFYLCASSSRYEQYFGPGTRLTVT.

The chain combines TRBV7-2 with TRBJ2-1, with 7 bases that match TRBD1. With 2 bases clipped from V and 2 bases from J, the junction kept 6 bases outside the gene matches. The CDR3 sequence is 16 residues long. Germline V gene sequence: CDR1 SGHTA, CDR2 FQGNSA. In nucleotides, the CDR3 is TGTGCCAGCAGCTTACAGACAGGGATCCCCTACAATGAGCAGTTCTTC. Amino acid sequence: CASSLQTGIPYNEQFF.

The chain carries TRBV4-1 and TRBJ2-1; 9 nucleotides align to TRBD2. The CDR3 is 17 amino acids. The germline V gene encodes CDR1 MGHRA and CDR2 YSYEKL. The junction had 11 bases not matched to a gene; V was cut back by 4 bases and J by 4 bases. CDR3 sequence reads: CASSRRLAGGSYNEQFF. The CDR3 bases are TGCGCCAGCAGCCGGAGGCTTGCGGGGGGGTCTTACAATGAGCAGTTCTTC.

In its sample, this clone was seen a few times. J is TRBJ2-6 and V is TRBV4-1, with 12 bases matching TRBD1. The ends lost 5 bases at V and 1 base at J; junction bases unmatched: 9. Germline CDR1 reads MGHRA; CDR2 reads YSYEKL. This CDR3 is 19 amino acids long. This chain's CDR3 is CASSTPPGQGASGANVLTF. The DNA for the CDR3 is TGCGCCAGCAGCACCCCCCCGGGACAGGGGGCGTCTGGGGCCAACGTCCTGACTTTC.

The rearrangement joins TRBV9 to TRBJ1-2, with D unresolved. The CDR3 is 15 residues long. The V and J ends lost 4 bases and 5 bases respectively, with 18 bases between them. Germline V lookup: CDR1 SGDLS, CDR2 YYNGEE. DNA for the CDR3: TGTGCCAGCAGCCCCCATAGAGGGCTACCATATGGCTACACCTTC. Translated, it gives CASSPHRGLPYGYTF. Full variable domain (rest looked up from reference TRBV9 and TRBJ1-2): DSGVTQTPKHLITATGQRVTLRCSPRSGDLSVYWYQQSLDQGLQFLIQYYNGEERAKGNILERFSAQQFPDLHSELNLSSLELGDSALYFCASSPHRGLPYGYTFGSGTRLTVV.

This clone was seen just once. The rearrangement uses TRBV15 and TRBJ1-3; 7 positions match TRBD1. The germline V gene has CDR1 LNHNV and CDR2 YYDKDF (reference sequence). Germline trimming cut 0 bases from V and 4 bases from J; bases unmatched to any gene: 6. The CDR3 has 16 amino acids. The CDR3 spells CATSRDQQGTGNTIYF. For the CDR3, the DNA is TGTGCCACCAGCAGAGACCAACAGGGGACCGGAAACACCATATATTTT. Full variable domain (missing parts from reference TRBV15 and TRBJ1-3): DAMVIQNPRYQVTQFGKPVTLSCSQTLNHNVMYWYQQKSSQAPKLLFHYYDKDFNNEADTPDNFQSRRPNTSFCFLDIRSPGLGDTAMYLCATSRDQQGTGNTIYFGEGSWLTVV.

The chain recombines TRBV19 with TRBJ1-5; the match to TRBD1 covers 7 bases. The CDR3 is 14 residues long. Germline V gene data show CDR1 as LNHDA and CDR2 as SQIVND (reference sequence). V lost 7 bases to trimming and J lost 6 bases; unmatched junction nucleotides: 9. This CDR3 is CASKSKRGPQPQHF. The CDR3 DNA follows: TGTGCCAGTAAATCAAAAAGGGGGCCTCAGCCCCAGCATTTT.

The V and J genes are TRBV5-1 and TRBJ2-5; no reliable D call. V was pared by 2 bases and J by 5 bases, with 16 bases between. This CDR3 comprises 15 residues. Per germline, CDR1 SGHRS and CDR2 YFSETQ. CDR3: CASSLGVVTTETQYF. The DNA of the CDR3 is TGCGCCAGCAGCTTAGGCGTAGTAACTACCGAGACCCAGTACTTC.

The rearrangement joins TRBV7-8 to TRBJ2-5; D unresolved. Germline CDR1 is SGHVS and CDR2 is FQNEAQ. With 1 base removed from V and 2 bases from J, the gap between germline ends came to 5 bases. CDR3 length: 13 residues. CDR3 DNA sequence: TGTGCCAGCAGCTTAGTTCAGCAAGAGACCCAGTACTTC. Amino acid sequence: CASSLVQQETQYF. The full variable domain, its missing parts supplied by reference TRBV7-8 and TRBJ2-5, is GAGVSQSPRYKVAKRGQDVALRCDPISGHVSLFWYQQALGQGPEFLTYFQNEAQLDKSGLPSDRFFAERPEGSVSTLKIQRTQQEDSAVYLCASSLVQQETQYFGPGTRLLVL.

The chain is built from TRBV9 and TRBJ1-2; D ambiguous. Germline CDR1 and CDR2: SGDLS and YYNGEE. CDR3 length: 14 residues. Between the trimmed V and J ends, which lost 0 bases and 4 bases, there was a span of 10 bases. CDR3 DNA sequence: TGTGCCAGCAGCGTAGACAGCCCAAGCTATGGCTACACCTTC. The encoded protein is CASSVDSPSYGYTF. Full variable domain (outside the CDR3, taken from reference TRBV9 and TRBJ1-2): DSGVTQTPKHLITATGQRVTLRCSPRSGDLSVYWYQQSLDQGLQFLIQYYNGEERAKGNILERFSAQQFPDLHSELNLSSLELGDSALYFCASSVDSPSYGYTFGSGTRLTVV.

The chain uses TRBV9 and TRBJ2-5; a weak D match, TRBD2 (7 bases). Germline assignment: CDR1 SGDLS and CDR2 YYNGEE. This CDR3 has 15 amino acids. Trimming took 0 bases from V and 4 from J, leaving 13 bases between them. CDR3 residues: CASSVEGGAGETQYF. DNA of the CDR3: TGTGCCAGCAGCGTAGAAGGGGGGGCCGGAGAGACCCAGTACTTC.

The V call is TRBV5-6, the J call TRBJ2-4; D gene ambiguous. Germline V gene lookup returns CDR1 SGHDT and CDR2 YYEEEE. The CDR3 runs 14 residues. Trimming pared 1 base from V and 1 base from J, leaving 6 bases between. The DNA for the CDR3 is TGTGCCAGCAGCTTGACTCCCGCCAAAAACATTCAGTACTTC. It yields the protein CASSLTPAKNIQYF. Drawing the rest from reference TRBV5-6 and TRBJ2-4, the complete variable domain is DAGVTQSPTHLIKTRGQQVTLRCSPKSGHDTVSWYQQALGQGPQFIFQYYEEEERQRGNFPDRFSGHQFPNYSSELNVNALLLGDSALYLCASSLTPAKNIQYFGAGTRLSVL.

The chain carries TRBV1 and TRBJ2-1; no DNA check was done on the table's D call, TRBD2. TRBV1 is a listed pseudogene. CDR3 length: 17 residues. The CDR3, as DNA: TGCACCAGCTTTAGCGGGGGGCAAATAGACTCCTACAATGAGCAGTTCTTC. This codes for CTSFSGGQIDSYNEQFF.

The CDR3 sequence is CASSPMGRSGEKLFF. The CDR3 DNA follows: TGTGCCAGTAGTCCCATGGGCCGGTCAGGTGAAAAACTGTTTTTT. The chain combines TRBV19 with TRBJ1-4; D not certain. Germline V gives CDR1 LNHDA, CDR2 SQIVND (reference sequence). V lost 5 bases and J 7 bases, leaving 17 bases between the germline ends. The CDR3 is made up of 15 amino acids.

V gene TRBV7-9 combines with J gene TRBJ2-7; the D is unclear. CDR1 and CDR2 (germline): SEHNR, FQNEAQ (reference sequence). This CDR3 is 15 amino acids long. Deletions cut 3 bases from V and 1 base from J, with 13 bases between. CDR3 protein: CASSFSISSSYEQYF. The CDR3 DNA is TGTGCCAGCAGCTTTTCTATCTCCTCGTCCTACGAGCAGTACTTC. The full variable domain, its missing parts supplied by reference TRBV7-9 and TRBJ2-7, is DTGVSQNPRHKITKRGQNVTFRCDPISEHNRLYWYRQTLGQGPEFLTYFQNEAQLEKSRLLSDRFSAERPKGSFSTLEIQRTEQGDSAMYLCASSFSISSSYEQYFGPGTRLTVT.

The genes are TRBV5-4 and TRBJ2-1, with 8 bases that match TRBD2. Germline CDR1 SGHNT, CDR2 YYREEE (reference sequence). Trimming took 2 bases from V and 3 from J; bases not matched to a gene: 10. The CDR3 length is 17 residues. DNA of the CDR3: TGTGCCAGCAGCTTTTCCCCGGGACTAGTTTTCTACAATGAGCAGTTCTTC. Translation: CASSFSPGLVFYNEQFF.

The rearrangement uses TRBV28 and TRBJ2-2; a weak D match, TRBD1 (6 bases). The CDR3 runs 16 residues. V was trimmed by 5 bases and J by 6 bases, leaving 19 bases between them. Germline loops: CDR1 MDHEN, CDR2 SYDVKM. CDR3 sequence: CASSRGGQGSSGELFF. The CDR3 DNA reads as TGTGCCAGCAGTCGTGGGGGCCAGGGATCGTCCGGGGAGCTGTTTTTT.

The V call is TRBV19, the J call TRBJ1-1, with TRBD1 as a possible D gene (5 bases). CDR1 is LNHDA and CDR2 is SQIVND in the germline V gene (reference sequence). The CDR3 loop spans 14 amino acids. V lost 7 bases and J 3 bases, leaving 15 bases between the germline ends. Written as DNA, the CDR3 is TGTGCCAGTATTGCGGCAGGGTGGCACACTGAAGCTTTCTTT. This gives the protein CASIAAGWHTEAFF.

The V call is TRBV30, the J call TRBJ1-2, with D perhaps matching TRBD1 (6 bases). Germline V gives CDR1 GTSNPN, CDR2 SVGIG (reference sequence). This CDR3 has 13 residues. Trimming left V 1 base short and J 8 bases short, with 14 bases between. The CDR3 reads CAWSAGQGVGYTF. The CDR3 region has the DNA TGTGCCTGGAGTGCGGGACAAGGCGTGGGCTACACCTTC.

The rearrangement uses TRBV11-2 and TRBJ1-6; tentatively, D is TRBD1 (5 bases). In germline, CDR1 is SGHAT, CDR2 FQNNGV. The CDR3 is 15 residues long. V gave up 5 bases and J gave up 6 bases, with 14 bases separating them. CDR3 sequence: CASSRSAGLNSPLHF. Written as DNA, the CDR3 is TGTGCCAGCAGCCGCTCAGCAGGGCTTAATTCACCCCTCCACTTT. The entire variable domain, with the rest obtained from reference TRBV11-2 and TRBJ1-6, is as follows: EAGVAQSPRYKIIEKRQSVAFWCNPISGHATLYWYQQILGQGPKLLIQFQNNGVVDDSQLPKDRFSAERLKGVDSTLKIQPAKLEDSAVYLCASSRSAGLNSPLHFGNGTRLTVT.

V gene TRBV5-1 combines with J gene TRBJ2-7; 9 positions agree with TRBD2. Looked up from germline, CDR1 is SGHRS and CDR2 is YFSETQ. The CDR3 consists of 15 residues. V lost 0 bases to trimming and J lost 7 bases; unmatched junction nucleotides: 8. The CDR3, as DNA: TGCGCCAGCAGCTTGGCCGCTAGCGGGGCCGGTGAGCAGTACTTC. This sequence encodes CASSLAASGAGEQYF.